Given below is one T cell receptor beta chain in context. Its antigen remains unidentified. The assay was immunoSEQ multiplex PCR, and TCRdb's table has in-frame clones only and misses some. The sample lists 50,000 to 60,000 clones; roughly two thirds were seen once. These data are taken from a study of CD4+ T cells in melanoma. Study findings and constraints: A reported correlation linked neoantigen-specific CD4+ T cells to CD8+, macrophage and B cell function. Reportedly, melanoma neoantigen-specific CD4+ T cells showed varied differentiation states.

The receptor's source is a human donor with melanoma. The sample comprised tumor tissue.

This chain's CDR3 is CASRRRTDYGYTF. The CDR3 DNA reads TGTGCCAGCAGAAGGAGGACGGACTATGGCTACACCTTC. V and J are TRBV2 and TRBJ1-2; no reliable D call. CDR1 is SNHLY and CDR2 is FYNNEI in the germline V gene. This CDR3 is built from 13 residues. The V and J ends lost 6 bases and 3 bases respectively, with 11 bases between them.